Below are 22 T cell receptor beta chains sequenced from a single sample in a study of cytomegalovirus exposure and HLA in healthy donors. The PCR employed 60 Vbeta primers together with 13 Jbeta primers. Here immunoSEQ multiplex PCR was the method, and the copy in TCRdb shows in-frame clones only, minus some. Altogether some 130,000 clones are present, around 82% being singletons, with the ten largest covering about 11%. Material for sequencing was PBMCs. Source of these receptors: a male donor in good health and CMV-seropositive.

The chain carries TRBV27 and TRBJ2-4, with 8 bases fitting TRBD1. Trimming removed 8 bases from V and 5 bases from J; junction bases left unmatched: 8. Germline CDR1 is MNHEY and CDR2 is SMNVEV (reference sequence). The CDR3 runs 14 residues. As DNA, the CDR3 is TGTGCCAGCTCATGGACAGGGACCCAAAACATTCAGTACTTC. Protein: CASSWTGTQNIQYF.

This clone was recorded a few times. The CDR3 region has the DNA TGCGCCAGCACCTCGGGAGATACGCAGTATTTT. Translating gives CASTSGDTQYF. This rearrangement joins TRBV5-1 to TRBJ2-3, with D hard to call. This CDR3 region has 11 residues. The V gene lost 6 bases and the J gene lost 5 bases, with 7 bases spanning the gap. The V gene's germline CDR1 is SGHRS and CDR2 YFSETQ.

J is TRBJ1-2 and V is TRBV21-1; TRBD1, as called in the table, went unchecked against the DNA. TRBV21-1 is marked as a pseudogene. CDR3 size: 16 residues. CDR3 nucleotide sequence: TGTGCCAGCAGCAAAGGGGGCAAGTGGGACAGAGAGGTCTACACCTTC. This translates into CASSKGGKWDREVYTF.

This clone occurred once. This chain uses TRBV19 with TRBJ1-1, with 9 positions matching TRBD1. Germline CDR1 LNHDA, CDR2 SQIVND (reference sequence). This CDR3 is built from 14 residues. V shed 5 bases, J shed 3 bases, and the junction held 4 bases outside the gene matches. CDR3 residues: CASSGTGPDTEAFF. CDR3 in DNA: TGTGCCAGTAGTGGGACAGGGCCTGACACTGAAGCTTTCTTT.

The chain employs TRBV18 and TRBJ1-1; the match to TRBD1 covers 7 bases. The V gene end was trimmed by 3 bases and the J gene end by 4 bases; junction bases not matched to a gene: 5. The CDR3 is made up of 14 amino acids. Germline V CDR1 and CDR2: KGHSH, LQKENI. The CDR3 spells CASSPGQSGTEAFF. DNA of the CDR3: TGTGCCAGCTCACCGGGACAGTCGGGCACTGAAGCTTTCTTT.

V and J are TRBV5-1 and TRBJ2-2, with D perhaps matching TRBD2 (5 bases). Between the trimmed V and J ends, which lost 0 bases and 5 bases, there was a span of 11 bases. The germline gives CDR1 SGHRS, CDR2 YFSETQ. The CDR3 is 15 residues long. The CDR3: CASSLAFGNTGELFF. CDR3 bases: TGCGCCAGCAGCTTGGCCTTCGGGAATACCGGGGAGCTGTTTTTT.

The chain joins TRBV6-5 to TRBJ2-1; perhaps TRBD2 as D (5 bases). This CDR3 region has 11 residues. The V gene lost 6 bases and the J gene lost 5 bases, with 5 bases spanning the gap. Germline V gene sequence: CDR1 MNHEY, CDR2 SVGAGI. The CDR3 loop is CASRRDNEQFF. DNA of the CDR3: TGTGCCAGCAGGCGGGACAATGAGCAGTTCTTC.

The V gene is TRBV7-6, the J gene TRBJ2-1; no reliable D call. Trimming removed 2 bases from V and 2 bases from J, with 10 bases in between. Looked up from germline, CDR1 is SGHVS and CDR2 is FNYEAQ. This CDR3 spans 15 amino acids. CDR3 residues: CASSLNSITYNEQFF. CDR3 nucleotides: TGTGCCAGCAGCTTAAATAGTATCACCTACAATGAGCAGTTCTTC.

The CDR3: CASSPQATDTQYF. CDR3 sequence (DNA): TGTGCCAGCAGTCCCCAGGCAACAGATACGCAGTATTTT. The rearrangement links TRBV28 to TRBJ2-3; D is unresolved. V was trimmed by 5 bases and J by 3 bases, leaving 9 bases between them. Per germline, CDR1 MDHEN and CDR2 SYDVKM. The length of the CDR3 is 13 residues.

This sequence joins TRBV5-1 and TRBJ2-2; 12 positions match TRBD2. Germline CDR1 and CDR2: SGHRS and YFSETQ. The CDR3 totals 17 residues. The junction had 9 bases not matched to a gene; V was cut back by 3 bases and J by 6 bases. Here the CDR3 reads CASSWPRTSGNPGELFF. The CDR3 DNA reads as TGCGCCAGCAGCTGGCCCCGGACTAGCGGGAATCCCGGGGAGCTGTTTTTT. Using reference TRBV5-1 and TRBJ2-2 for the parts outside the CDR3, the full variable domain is KAGVTQTPRYLIKTRGQQVTLSCSPISGHRSVSWYQQTPGQGLQFLFEYFSETQRNKGNFPGRFSGRQFSNSRSEMNVSTLELGDSALYLCASSWPRTSGNPGELFFGEGSRLTVL.

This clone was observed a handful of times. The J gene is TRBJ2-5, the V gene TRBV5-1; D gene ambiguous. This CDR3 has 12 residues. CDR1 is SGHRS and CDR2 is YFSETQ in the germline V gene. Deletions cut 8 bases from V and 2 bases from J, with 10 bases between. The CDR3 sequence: CASGEIQETQYF. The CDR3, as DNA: TGCGCCAGTGGAGAGATTCAAGAGACCCAGTACTTC.

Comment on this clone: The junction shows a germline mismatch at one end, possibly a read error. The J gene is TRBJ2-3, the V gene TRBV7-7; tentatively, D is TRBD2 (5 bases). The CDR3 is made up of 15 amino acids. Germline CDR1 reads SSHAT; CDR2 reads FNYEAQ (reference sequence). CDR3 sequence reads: CASSQSGGWRDTQYF. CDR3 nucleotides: TGTGCTAGCAGTCAATCAGGCGGGTGGAGAGACACGCAGTATTTT.

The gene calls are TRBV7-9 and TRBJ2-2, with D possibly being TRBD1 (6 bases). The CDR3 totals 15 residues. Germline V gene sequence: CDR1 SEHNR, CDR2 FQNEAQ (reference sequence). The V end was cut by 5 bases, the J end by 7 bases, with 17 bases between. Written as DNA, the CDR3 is TGTGCCAGCAGCCCTAAGGACAGCTGGAACGGGGAGCTGTTTTTT. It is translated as CASSPKDSWNGELFF.

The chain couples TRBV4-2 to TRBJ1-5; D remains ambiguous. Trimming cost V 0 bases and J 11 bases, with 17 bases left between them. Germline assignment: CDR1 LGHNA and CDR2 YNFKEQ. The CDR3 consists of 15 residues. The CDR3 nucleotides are TGTGCCAGCAGCCAAGACCGTCGGGATTTTGCGGCCCAGCATTTT. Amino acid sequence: CASSQDRRDFAAQHF.

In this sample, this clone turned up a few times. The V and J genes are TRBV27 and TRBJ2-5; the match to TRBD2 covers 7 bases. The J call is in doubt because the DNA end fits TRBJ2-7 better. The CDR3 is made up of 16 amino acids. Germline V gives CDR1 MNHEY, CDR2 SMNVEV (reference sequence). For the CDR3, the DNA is TGTGCCAGCAGTCTCTACGGGGGAGGGCCATTTATCGAGCAGTACTTC. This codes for CASSLYGGGPFIEQYF.

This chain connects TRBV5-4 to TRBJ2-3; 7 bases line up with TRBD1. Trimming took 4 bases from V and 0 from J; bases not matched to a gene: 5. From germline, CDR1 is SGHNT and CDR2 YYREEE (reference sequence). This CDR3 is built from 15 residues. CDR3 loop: CASSLNRGSTDTQYF. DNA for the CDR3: TGTGCCAGCAGCCTCAACAGGGGTAGCACAGATACGCAGTATTTT.

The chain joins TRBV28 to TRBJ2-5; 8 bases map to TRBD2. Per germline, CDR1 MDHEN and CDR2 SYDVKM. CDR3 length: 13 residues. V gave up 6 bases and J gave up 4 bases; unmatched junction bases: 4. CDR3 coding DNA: TGTGCCAGCAGGGCCACTAGCGGAGAGACCCAGTACTTC. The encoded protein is CASRATSGETQYF.

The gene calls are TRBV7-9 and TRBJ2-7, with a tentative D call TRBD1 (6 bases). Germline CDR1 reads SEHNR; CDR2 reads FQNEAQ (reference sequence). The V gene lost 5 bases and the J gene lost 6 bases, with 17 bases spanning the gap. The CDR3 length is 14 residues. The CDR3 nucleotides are TGTGCCAGCAGCCGAGGGAACAGGGCACTCGAGCAGTACTTC. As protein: CASSRGNRALEQYF.

The CDR3: CASSFSGRGTDTQYF. As DNA, the CDR3 is TGTGCCAGCAGCTTTAGCGGGAGGGGCACAGATACGCAGTATTTT. V usage is TRBV13 and J usage is TRBJ2-3, with TRBD2 matching 11 bases. This CDR3 comprises 15 residues. Per germline, CDR1 PRHDT and CDR2 FYEKMQ (reference sequence). J lost 1 base, V lost 3 bases, and 0 bases had no gene match.

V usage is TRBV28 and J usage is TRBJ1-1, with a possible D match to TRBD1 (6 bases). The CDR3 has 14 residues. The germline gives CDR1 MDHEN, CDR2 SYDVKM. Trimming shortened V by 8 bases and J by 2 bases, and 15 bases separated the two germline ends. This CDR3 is CASRLTGLNTEAFF. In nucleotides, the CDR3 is TGTGCCAGCCGATTGACAGGATTAAACACTGAAGCTTTCTTT.

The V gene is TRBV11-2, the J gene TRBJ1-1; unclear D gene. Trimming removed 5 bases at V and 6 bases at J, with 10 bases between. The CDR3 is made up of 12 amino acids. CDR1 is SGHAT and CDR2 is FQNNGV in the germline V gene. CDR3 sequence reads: CASSLLGAEAFF. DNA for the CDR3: TGTGCCAGCAGCCTGCTAGGAGCTGAAGCTTTCTTT.

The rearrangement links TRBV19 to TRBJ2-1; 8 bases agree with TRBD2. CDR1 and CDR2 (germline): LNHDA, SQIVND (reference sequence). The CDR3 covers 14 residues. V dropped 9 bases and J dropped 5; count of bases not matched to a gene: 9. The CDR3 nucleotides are TGTGCCAGCCGGACTAGCTCTTGGGACAATGAGCAGTTCTTC. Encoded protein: CASRTSSWDNEQFF.